The 32 T cell receptor beta chains reported below all come from one sample, sequenced in a study of blood T cell repertoires in COVID-19. TCRdb's copy holds only in-frame clones and misses some; the assay was immunoSEQ multiplex PCR. The table lists about 200,000 clones, 86% of them singletons, with about 2.2% in the top ten. The sequencing sample was made of peripheral blood. All receptors derive from a young man who had recovered from COVID-19.

This chain uses TRBV13 with TRBJ1-6; D unclear. The length of the CDR3 is 16 residues. V lost 0 bases to trimming and J lost 6 bases, with 12 bases between them. CDR1 PRHDT and CDR2 FYEKMQ come from the germline V gene (reference sequence). The CDR3 DNA reads as TGTGCCAGCAGCTTAGGTCGGGGTAGAGGTAATTCACCCCTCCACTTT. Its protein product is CASSLGRGRGNSPLHF.

The V and J genes are TRBV11-3 and TRBJ2-7; maybe TRBD1 (5 bases). The V end lost 6 bases, the J end lost 0 bases, and 9 bases lay between the germline ends. There are 13 residues in the CDR3. From germline, CDR1 is SGHNT and CDR2 YENEEA. The CDR3 nucleotides read TGTGCCAGCAGTAAGGGGCCCTCCTACGAGCAGTACTTC. It translates to CASSKGPSYEQYF.

This clone was detected only once. The gene calls are TRBV2 and TRBJ1-5; D ambiguous. Trimming shortened V by 9 bases and J by 3 bases, and 18 bases separated the two germline ends. CDR3 length: 15 residues. CDR1 SNHLY and CDR2 FYNNEI come from the germline V gene. CDR3 residues: CASSQLRTDNQPQHF. CDR3 DNA sequence: TGTGCCAGTTCCCAACTCCGCACCGACAATCAGCCCCAGCATTTT.

The rearrangement links TRBV19 to TRBJ1-6; D perhaps matches TRBD1 (5 bases). Trimming took off 3 bases at V and 10 bases at J, with 13 bases between the two ends. Germline CDR1 reads LNHDA; CDR2 reads SQIVND (reference sequence). The CDR3 covers 14 residues. In nucleotides, the CDR3 is TGTGCCAGTAGTATTTCGGGGGTGGACTCACCCCTCCACTTT. Translated: CASSISGVDSPLHF.

This clone showed up just once. The chain employs TRBV30 and TRBJ1-1; tentatively, D is TRBD1 (6 bases). V was trimmed by 0 bases and J by 6 bases, leaving 14 bases between them. The CDR3 totals 14 residues. CDR1 is GTSNPN and CDR2 is SVGIG in the germline V gene (reference sequence). The CDR3 nucleotides are TGTGCCTGGAGTGTGGGGGGGCTGAGAGCTGAAGCTTTCTTT. Translation: CAWSVGGLRAEAFF.

This chain uses TRBV5-4 with TRBJ2-1; 9 nucleotides align to TRBD1. V lost 0 bases and J lost 10; bases outside the gene matches: 14. Per the germline V gene, CDR1 is SGHNT and CDR2 is YYREEE (reference sequence). This CDR3 is built from 17 residues. The CDR3 nucleotides read TGTGCCAGCAGCTTGGACGGGGGACAGGGATTTTTGGAGGAGCAGTTCTTC. Its translation: CASSLDGGQGFLEEQFF. The variable domain in full, completed from reference TRBV5-4 and TRBJ2-1, reads ETGVTQSPTHLIKTRGQQVTLRCSSQSGHNTVSWYQQALGQGPQFIFQYYREEENGRGNFPPRFSGLQFPNYSSELNVNALELDDSALYLCASSLDGGQGFLEEQFFGPGTRLTVL.

The rearrangement joins TRBV27 to TRBJ2-3; 7 nucleotides agree with TRBD2. Germline-derived CDR1 and CDR2 are MNHEY and SMNVEV (reference sequence). The CDR3 covers 15 residues. The ends lost 4 bases at V and 3 bases at J; junction bases unmatched: 7. CDR3 region: CASSSRRGVTDTQYF. The CDR3 DNA sequence: TGTGCCAGCAGTTCTAGACGGGGGGTTACAGATACGCAGTATTTT.

This clone showed up just once. The chain carries TRBV6-7 and TRBJ1-5, with D perhaps TRBD1 (6 bases). TRBV6-7 is an ORF, and what it does is uncertain. The V gene lost 5 bases and the J gene lost 4 bases, with 12 bases spanning the gap. The CDR3 totals 14 residues. The CDR3 DNA is TGTGCCAGCAGTCAGACAGGTCGAAATCAGCCCCAGCATTTT. Residues: CASSQTGRNQPQHF.

V is TRBV14 and J is TRBJ1-4; D remains unclear. CDR3 length equals 16 residues. V lost 3 bases and J lost 8, with 19 bases in between. CDR1 SGHDN and CDR2 FVKESK come from the germline V gene. The CDR3, as DNA: TGTGCCAGCAGCCATAGCATAAATTGGCCCTGGGAAAAACTGTTTTTT. It translates to CASSHSINWPWEKLFF.

This chain connects TRBV11-3 to TRBJ2-1; 13 positions match TRBD2. Germline V gene data show CDR1 as SGHNT and CDR2 as YENEEA. The CDR3 spans 20 residues. V trimming: 0 bases; J trimming: 0 bases; junction bases outside the gene matches: 8. CDR3 nucleotides: TGTGCCAGCAGCTTAGATCCCGGGACTAGCGGGGATGGCTCCTACAATGAGCAGTTCTTC. It codes for CASSLDPGTSGDGSYNEQFF.

This clone has only a few counts. The sample carries other DNA sequences with the same CDR3. This rearrangement joins TRBV10-1 to TRBJ1-1; no clear D gene. Trimming cost V 3 bases and J 0 bases, with 8 bases left between them. This CDR3 spans 14 amino acids. CDR1 and CDR2 from the germline V gene are WNHNN and SYGVQD (reference sequence). CDR3 in amino acids: CASSDPGLNTEAFF. CDR3 sequence (DNA): TGCGCCAGCAGTGACCCGGGGTTGAACACTGAAGCTTTCTTT.

The V call is TRBV6-5, the J call TRBJ1-2, with D hard to call. Germline lookup yields CDR1 MNHEY and CDR2 SVGAGI. The CDR3 length is 12 residues. V was cut by 1 base and J by 6 bases, with 6 bases left in between. Here the CDR3 reads CASSYYGDGYTF. The CDR3 bases are TGTGCCAGCAGTTACTACGGGGATGGCTACACCTTC.

The chain is built from TRBV5-8 and TRBJ1-4, with D uncertain. Germline CDR1 is SGHTS and CDR2 is YDEGEE. CDR3 length equals 13 residues. The V and J ends lost 4 bases and 1 base respectively, with 5 bases between them. The CDR3: CASSEGTNEKLFF. The CDR3, as DNA: TGTGCCAGCAGCGAGGGAACTAATGAAAAACTGTTTTTT.

The table lists this clone with a count of one. The V call is TRBV2, the J call TRBJ2-6; 12 positions match TRBD1. CDR3 length: 18 amino acids. Looked up from germline, CDR1 is SNHLY and CDR2 is FYNNEI. J was trimmed by 3 bases and V by 4 bases; bases with no gene match: 7. The CDR3 sequence: CASSGPGQGARGANVLTF. As DNA, the CDR3 is TGTGCCAGCAGTGGACCGGGACAGGGGGCGCGTGGGGCCAACGTCCTGACTTTC.

The gene calls are TRBV10-2 and TRBJ2-2, with TRBD2 matching over 12 bases. The V gene end was trimmed by 8 bases and the J gene end by 5 bases; junction bases not matched to a gene: 6. The CDR3 has 15 amino acids. CDR1 is WSHSY and CDR2 is SAAADI in the germline V gene. As DNA, the CDR3 is TGCGCCAGCGAAAGACTAGCGGGGGAAACCGGGGAGCTGTTTTTT. The encoded protein is CASERLAGETGELFF.

CDR3 in amino acids: CASSYSGTGRYEQYF. CDR3 sequence (DNA): TGTGCCAGCAGTTACTCTGGGACAGGGAGGTACGAGCAGTACTTC. The chain uses TRBV6-6 and TRBJ2-7; 9 bases map to TRBD1. Germline V lookup: CDR1 MNHNY, CDR2 SVGAGI (reference sequence). The CDR3 runs to 15 residues. After removal of 0 bases from V and 4 bases from J, the junction contained 4 bases not matched to a gene.

Of note for this clone: It may be a read error: a sequence one base away is much more abundant. Other DNA sequences within the sample encode an identical CDR3. The chain uses TRBV6-5 and TRBJ1-1; the D is unclear. The V and J ends lost 0 bases and 1 base respectively, with 6 bases between them. The CDR3 length is 14 residues. The germline gives CDR1 MNHEY, CDR2 SVGAGI. The CDR3 region is CASSYSPGNTEAFF. CDR3 in DNA: TGTGCCAGCAGTTACTCGCCGGGGAACACTGAAGCTTTCTTT.

The CDR3 region is CASSLWGEGRRSNQPQHF. The CDR3 nucleotides read TGTGCCAGCAGCTTGTGGGGTGAGGGCCGTAGGAGCAATCAGCCCCAGCATTTT. The V gene is TRBV5-6, the J gene TRBJ1-5; no definite D call. Deletions cut 1 base from V and 1 base from J, with 18 bases between. CDR1 and CDR2 from the germline V gene are SGHDT and YYEEEE. The CDR3 runs to 18 residues.

The chain links TRBV30 to TRBJ2-6; 9 bases fit TRBD1. The CDR3 totals 16 residues. V lost 2 bases, J lost 2 bases, and 4 bases stayed unmatched. Germline CDR1 GTSNPN, CDR2 SVGIG (reference sequence). The CDR3 DNA reads TGTGCCTGGAGTCTGACAGGGGGGACTGGGGCCAACGTCCTGACTTTC. Protein sequence: CAWSLTGGTGANVLTF. Together with reference TRBV30 and TRBJ2-6, the CDR3 gives the full variable domain: SQTIHQWPATLVQPVGSPLSLECTVEGTSNPNLYWYRQAAGRGLQLLFYSVGIGQISSEVPQNLSASRPQDRQFILSSKKLLLSDSGFYLCAWSLTGGTGANVLTFGAGSRLTVL.

The rearrangement uses TRBV5-1 and TRBJ2-5, with 8 bases that match TRBD2. Per germline, CDR1 SGHRS and CDR2 YFSETQ. J lost 5 bases, V lost 4 bases, and 7 bases had no gene match. The CDR3 covers 14 residues. CDR3 in amino acids: CASSPRGGLETQYF. In DNA form, the CDR3 reads TGCGCCAGCAGCCCCCGGGGGGGCTTGGAGACCCAGTACTTC.

The rearrangement joins TRBV9 to TRBJ2-7, with TRBD2 matching 14 bases. CDR1 is SGDLS, CDR2 YYNGEE, per germline. Germline trimming cut 3 bases from V and 2 bases from J; bases unmatched to any gene: 10. This CDR3 is built from 18 residues. The CDR3 is CASSGGLAGALFTYEQYF. The CDR3 coding sequence is TGTGCCAGCAGCGGGGGACTAGCGGGGGCCCTTTTCACCTACGAGCAGTACTTC.

The V and J genes are TRBV5-4 and TRBJ1-2, with D possibly matching TRBD1 (5 bases). The CDR3 has 12 residues. V was pared by 9 bases and J by 4 bases, with 13 bases between. The germline V gene has CDR1 SGHNT and CDR2 YYREEE (reference sequence). This chain's CDR3 is CAIRRQTYGYTF. The CDR3 DNA sequence: TGTGCCATCCGAAGACAGACCTATGGCTACACCTTC.

The chain is built from TRBV27 and TRBJ2-1, with TRBD1 identical over 7 bases. The CDR3 is 14 amino acids. From germline, CDR1 is MNHEY and CDR2 SMNVEV (reference sequence). Germline trimming cut 2 bases from V and 4 bases from J; bases unmatched to any gene: 2. This CDR3 reads CASSLRGQYNEQFF. The CDR3 coding sequence is TGTGCCAGCAGTTTAAGGGGGCAATACAATGAGCAGTTCTTC.

V is TRBV10-2 and J is TRBJ1-1, with D tentatively TRBD1 (6 bases). In germline, CDR1 is WSHSY, CDR2 SAAADI. V lost 10 bases to trimming and J lost 0 bases, with 15 bases between them. The CDR3 is 14 residues long. The CDR3 DNA sequence: TGCGCCACCACCTGGACAGCTTTGAACACTGAAGCTTTCTTT. Its protein product is CATTWTALNTEAFF.

In its sample, this clone was seen a few times. V and J are TRBV6-6 and TRBJ2-7; perhaps TRBD1 as D (5 bases). Germline V gene sequence: CDR1 MNHNY, CDR2 SVGAGI (reference sequence). V was trimmed by 5 bases and J by 3 bases, leaving 23 bases between them. The CDR3 length is 17 residues. The CDR3 protein is CASSPLLDGASIYEQYF. The CDR3 region has the DNA TGTGCCAGCAGTCCCCTTTTGGATGGGGCCTCTATCTACGAGCAGTACTTC.

The chain is built from TRBV19 and TRBJ2-7; 9 bases are shared with TRBD1. The ends lost 3 bases at V and 4 bases at J; junction bases unmatched: 4. The CDR3 runs 14 residues. Germline CDR1 and CDR2: LNHDA and SQIVND (reference sequence). The CDR3 spells CASSILGTGYEQYF. DNA of the CDR3: TGTGCCAGTAGTATCCTTGGGACAGGGTACGAGCAGTACTTC. The full variable domain, its missing parts supplied by reference TRBV19 and TRBJ2-7, is DGGITQSPKYLFRKEGQNVTLSCEQNLNHDAMYWYRQDPGQGLRLIYYSQIVNDFQKGDIAEGYSVSREKKESFPLTVTSAQKNPTAFYLCASSILGTGYEQYFGPGTRLTVT.

This clone was observed a handful of times. CDR3 loop: CASSTGGIHYGYTF. Written as DNA, the CDR3 is TGTGCCAGCTCTACAGGGGGCATTCACTATGGCTACACCTTC. The chain links TRBV18 to TRBJ1-2; 9 nucleotides line up with TRBD1. Germline V gives CDR1 KGHSH, CDR2 LQKENI. V dropped 6 bases and J dropped 3; count of bases not matched to a gene: 5. CDR3 length: 14 residues. The full variable domain, with the rest looked up from reference TRBV18 and TRBJ1-2, is NAGVMQNPRHLVRRRGQEARLRCSPMKGHSHVYWYRQLPEEGLKFMVYLQKENIIDESGMPKERFSAEFPKEGPSILRIQQVVRGDSAAYFCASSTGGIHYGYTFGSGTRLTVV.

CDR3 sequence: CASSRGGVETQYF. In DNA, the CDR3 is TGTGCCAGCAGCCGGGGGGGCGTAGAGACCCAGTACTTC. The chain combines TRBV6-2 or TRBV6-3 with TRBJ2-5, with 8 bases matching TRBD2. The V segment lost 6 bases and the J segment 4 bases; nucleotides outside the gene matches: 4. The germline V gene has CDR1 MNHEY and CDR2 SVGEGT. The CDR3 consists of 13 residues.

This chain links TRBV5-6 with TRBJ1-1, with TRBD1 as a possible D gene (5 bases). Per the germline V gene, CDR1 is SGHDT and CDR2 is YYEEEE. V lost 3 bases and J lost 4, with 22 bases in between. The CDR3 totals 17 residues. The CDR3 nucleotides are TGTGCCAGCAGCTCCCGAAGCGGGGCAGTTCGGGGCACTGAAGCTTTCTTT. Its protein is CASSSRSGAVRGTEAFF.

The genes are TRBV11-2 and TRBJ1-3; TRBD1 is a possible D gene (5 bases). The germline CDR1 and CDR2 sequences are SGHAT and FQNNGV. The CDR3 length is 13 residues. V was trimmed by 2 bases and J by 4 bases, leaving 6 bases between them. The CDR3 DNA follows: TGTGCCAGCAGCTTACCAGGGGGAAACACCATATATTTT. This sequence encodes CASSLPGGNTIYF.

This clone appeared a few times. V and J are TRBV4-3 and TRBJ2-1; D is possibly TRBD1 (6 bases). CDR3 length: 13 residues. Trimming removed 4 bases from V and 8 bases from J, with 12 bases in between. The germline V gene has CDR1 LGHNA and CDR2 YSLEER. This chain's CDR3 is CASSRDRFDEQFF. CDR3 DNA sequence: TGCGCCAGCAGCCGAGACAGGTTTGATGAGCAGTTCTTC.

This chain links TRBV11-2 with TRBJ2-7; tentatively, D is TRBD1 (6 bases). Trimming removed 0 bases at V and 2 bases at J, with 8 bases between. Germline CDR1 SGHAT, CDR2 FQNNGV. CDR3 size: 14 residues. The CDR3 is CASSLDTGTYEQYF. The CDR3 DNA reads TGTGCCAGCAGCTTAGATACAGGGACCTACGAGCAGTACTTC.